This passage covers 3 T cell receptor beta chains from one sample sequenced in a study of blood T cell repertoires in COVID-19 (dated by TCRdb to about 2020). The protocol used for the library was the immunoSEQ multiplex PCR assay. The source is immuneACCESS, and TCRdb retained only in-frame sequences with V and J called. Part of the clones is not carried over; for the studies checked, unresolved V genes explain less than half of this, and the remainder is unexplained. Recorded for this sample are about 300,000 clones; over 70% of them occurred a single time. The top ten constitute over 1.2% of the sample. The sequencing input was peripheral blood. The receptors were gathered from a woman in her forties who had recovered from COVID-19.

The rearrangement uses TRBV28 and TRBJ1-2; D is unresolved. Germline-derived CDR1 and CDR2 are MDHEN and SYDVKM. V shed 5 bases and J shed 4 bases, with 11 bases lying between them. The CDR3 runs 13 residues. CDR3 loop: CASSPAAGYGYTF. Written as DNA, the CDR3 is TGTGCCAGCAGTCCAGCCGCGGGCTATGGCTACACCTTC.

V usage is TRBV5-1 and J usage is TRBJ2-7, with TRBD1 matching 8 bases. The CDR3 runs to 16 residues. In germline, CDR1 is SGHRS, CDR2 YFSETQ. J was trimmed by 4 bases and V by 1 base; bases with no gene match: 10. CDR3 DNA: TGCGCCAGCAGCTTGAACAGGGGGAGTTTGGGGTACGAGCAGTACTTC. This translates into CASSLNRGSLGYEQYF.

V is TRBV3-1 (or the pseudogene TRBV3-2) and J is TRBJ2-2; D is possibly TRBD1 (5 bases). Germline V gene lookup returns CDR1 LGHDT and CDR2 YNNKEL (reference sequence). The ends were cut back, 1 base at V and 3 bases at J, with 6 bases in the middle. This CDR3 contains 14 residues. This CDR3 is CASSQARDTGELFF. The CDR3 DNA reads as TGTGCCAGCAGCCAAGCCAGGGACACCGGGGAGCTGTTTTTT.